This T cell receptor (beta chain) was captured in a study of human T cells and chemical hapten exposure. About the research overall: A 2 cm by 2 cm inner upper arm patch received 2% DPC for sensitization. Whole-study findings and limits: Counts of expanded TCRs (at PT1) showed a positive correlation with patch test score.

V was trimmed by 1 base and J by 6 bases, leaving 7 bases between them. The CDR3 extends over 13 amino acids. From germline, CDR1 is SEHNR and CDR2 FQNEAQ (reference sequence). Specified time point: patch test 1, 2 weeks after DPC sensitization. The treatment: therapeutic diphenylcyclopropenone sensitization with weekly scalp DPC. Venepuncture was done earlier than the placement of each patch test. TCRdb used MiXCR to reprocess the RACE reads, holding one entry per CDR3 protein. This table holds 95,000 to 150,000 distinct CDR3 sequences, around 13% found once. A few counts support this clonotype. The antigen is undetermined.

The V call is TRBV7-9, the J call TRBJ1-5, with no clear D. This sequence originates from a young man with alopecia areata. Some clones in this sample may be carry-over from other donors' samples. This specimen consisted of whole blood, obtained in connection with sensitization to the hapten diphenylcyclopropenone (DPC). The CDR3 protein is CASSLDEGQPQHF. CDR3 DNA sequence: TGTGCCAGCAGCTTAGATGAGGGTCAGCCCCAGCATTTT.